This TCR beta chain came from a study of shared clonotypes between healthy human individuals. General study findings and limits: Among the subsets, naive ones generally showed larger estimated richness than memory ones.

To note about this clone: Its antigen is unidentified.

CDR1 and CDR2 (germline): MGHRA, YSYEKL. With 0 bases removed from V and 6 bases from J, the gap between germline ends came to 9 bases. The CDR3 contains 14 residues. Running of the assay took place at deep level. Using immunoSEQ multiplex PCR, the repertoire was profiled, and TCRdb retains in-frame clones only, with some absent. The data contain some 790,000 clones, 72% of them singletons. The rearrangement links TRBV4-1 to TRBJ1-5; D call uncertain. This TCR was sampled from a woman aged 25 to 45 in good health. Sequenced material: memory CD4+ T cells sorted from blood. Subset in this sample: CD45RA-negative fraction. The chain's CDR3 is CASSQDENGQPQHF. The DNA of the CDR3 is TGCGCCAGCAGCCAAGATGAAAACGGTCAGCCCCAGCATTTT.